The source of this TCR beta chain is a study of cytomegalovirus exposure and HLA in healthy donors. In the PCR, 60 Vbeta and 13 Jbeta primers were used. Profiled with immunoSEQ multiplex PCR; TCRdb holds only in-frame clones, not every one. The sample consists of about 110,000 clones, 60% to 80% of them appearing once. General study results and limits: Presence/absence analyses supposed approximately even sequencing depth among donors.

While unrecorded immune exposures were likely, the donors were nominally healthy when sampled. CDR1 SGHRS and CDR2 YFSETQ come from the germline V gene. The ends lost 4 bases at V and 0 bases at J; junction bases unmatched: 6. The CDR3 consists of 16 residues. This clone was observed a single time. The antigen is not known. Input material: PBMCs. The chain is built from TRBV5-1 and TRBJ2-1; 8 nucleotides agree with TRBD2. This TCR derives from a man in his late teens or twenties in good health and CMV-seronegative. Written as DNA, the CDR3 is TGCGCCAGCAGCCCCGAGCGGGGGACCTCCTACAATGAGCAGTTCTTC. Protein: CASSPERGTSYNEQFF.